This TCR beta chain appears in the sequencing data of a study of blood T cells in healthy people across ages. Study-wide results and limits: Possibly, changes in expanded clonotypes were confounded because donor CMV status was unknown. The study found more naive CD4+ cells and higher diversity in long-lived than aged donors.

Per germline, CDR1 LNHDA and CDR2 SQIVND (reference sequence). This CDR3 region has 15 residues. Trimming removed 2 bases from V and 11 bases from J, with 21 bases in between. Then a second PCR, running roughly 7 to 11 cycles, was carried out with a sample-barcoded 5' primer and a J-beta primer mix. TCRdb passed the 5' RACE reads through MiXCR, listing each CDR3 protein once. This table holds fewer than 950,000 distinct CDR3 sequences, roughly 35% found once. Remarks on this clonotype: The antigen remains unidentified.

This TCR derives from a man between 18 and 35 years old in good health. The sequencing input was blood. The chain uses TRBV19 and TRBJ2-5; D is perhaps TRBD2 (6 bases). CDR3 DNA: TGTGCCAGTAGTATATCGGGGGTCACCTACAATGAGCAGTACTTC. It is translated as CASSISGVTYNEQYF. The full variable domain, rest sourced from reference TRBV19 and TRBJ2-5, is DGGITQSPKYLFRKEGQNVTLSCEQNLNHDAMYWYRQDPGQGLRLIYYSQIVNDFQKGDIAEGYSVSREKKESFPLTVTSAQKNPTAFYLCASSISGVTYNEQYFGPGTRLLVL.